This paragraph reports one TCR beta chain. The data stem from a study of T cell responses to AZD1222 COVID-19 vaccine. V was pared by 8 bases and J by 0 bases, with 29 bases between. This CDR3 region has 19 residues. Germline CDR1 GTSNPN, CDR2 SVGIG (reference sequence). The repertoire was sequenced with immunoSEQ multiplex PCR; TCRdb's copy has only in-frame clones and lacks some. This sample carries tens of thousands of clones, 80% to 95% of them seen once, and the ten largest clones take 3.1%. The clonotype comes from an adult who received the AZD1222 COVID-19 vaccine. The source was peripheral blood, collected 28 days after the second AZD1222 dose. V usage is TRBV30 and J usage is TRBJ1-5; no reliable D call. The CDR3 coding sequence is TGTGCCCGCAACCGTTGTCGCTACACCGAGGAAAATAGCAATCAGCCCCAGCATTTT. Encoded protein: CARNRCRYTEENSNQPQHF.